These 6 T cell receptor beta chains came from one sample sequenced in a study of immune reconstitution after stem cell transplant in scleroderma (dated by TCRdb to about 2017). Library prep was done by RT-PCR. This sample was sequenced with an Illumina MiSeq. Clones were called with MiXCR by TCRdb after fastp trimmed the public reads at Q25, and only in-frame beta chains were retained. Rows with a matching CDR3 protein are joined into one entry that keeps the most common DNA and genes. This sample comprises roughly 2,000 distinct CDR3 sequences, approximately 3.6% of them detected only once. More than 14% of the sample rests with the top ten. Sample acquisition took place before or after autologous hematopoietic stem cell transplantation (not recorded which). These receptors were obtained from a male donor with systemic sclerosis.

In this sample, this clonotype is medium-sized. The chain carries TRBV6-5 and TRBJ2-3, with 9 bases lining up with TRBD2. The CDR3 contains 15 residues. Looked up from germline, CDR1 is MNHEY and CDR2 is SVGAGI. The V segment lost 0 bases and the J segment 7 bases; nucleotides outside the gene matches: 5. The CDR3 bases are TGTGCCAGCAGTTACTCGAGGCTAGCGGGGTATACGCAGTATTTT. It specifies CASSYSRLAGYTQYF.

This clonotype ranks as medium-sized. The genes are TRBV20-1 and TRBJ2-1; 9 bases match TRBD2. This CDR3 region has 12 residues. Trimming cost V 4 bases and J 10 bases; bases outside gene matches: 5. Germline V gives CDR1 DFQATT, CDR2 SNEGSKA (reference sequence). The CDR3 DNA is TGCAGTGCTAATCTAGCGGGATGGGAGCAGTTCTTC. Translated: CSANLAGWEQFF.

This clonotype is labeled medium-sized. V gene TRBV28 combines with J gene TRBJ2-7; D could derive from TRBD1 or TRBD2 (5 bases each). The CDR3 consists of 16 residues. Germline-derived CDR1 and CDR2 are MDHEN and SYDVKM. Trimming removed 6 bases from V and 3 bases from J, with 21 bases in between. CDR3 in amino acids: CASSQNWGEGRYEQYF. Written as DNA, the CDR3 is TGTGCCAGCAGCCAAAATTGGGGCGAGGGGCGCTACGAGCAGTACTTC. Using reference TRBV28 and TRBJ2-7 for the parts outside the CDR3, the full variable domain is DVKVTQSSRYLVKRTGEKVFLECVQDMDHENMFWYRQDPGLGLRLIYFSYDVKMKEKGDIPEGYSVSREKKERFSLILESASTNQTSMYLCASSQNWGEGRYEQYFGPGTRLTVT.

CDR3 residues: CSAKGASPSYEQYF. The CDR3 nucleotides are TGCAGTGCTAAAGGGGCATCCCCCTCCTACGAGCAGTACTTC. The rearrangement joins TRBV20-1 to TRBJ2-7; D possibly corresponds to TRBD1 (5 bases). The germline V gene has CDR1 DFQATT and CDR2 SNEGSKA (reference sequence). There are 14 residues in the CDR3. The ends were cut back, 4 bases at V and 0 bases at J, with 13 bases in the middle.

This clonotype is medium-sized by share. This chain joins TRBV6-2 or TRBV6-3 and TRBJ2-7, with 8 bases lining up with TRBD2. Germline assignment: CDR1 MNHEY and CDR2 SVGEGT. This CDR3 region has 15 residues. Unmatched junction bases numbered 9, after V lost 8 bases and J lost 0 bases. The CDR3 here is CASLLKREFSYEQYF. CDR3 in DNA: TGTGCCAGCCTTCTAAAGCGGGAGTTCTCCTACGAGCAGTACTTC.

Within the sample, this clonotype is medium-sized. The rearrangement links TRBV30 to TRBJ1-3; 7 positions agree with TRBD1. With 0 bases clipped from V and 0 bases from J, the junction kept 11 bases outside the gene matches. Per the germline V gene, CDR1 is GTSNPN and CDR2 is SVGIG (reference sequence). This CDR3 has 18 residues. The CDR3 sequence: CAWSVLPGTATSGNTIYF. In DNA form, the CDR3 reads TGTGCCTGGAGTGTACTTCCTGGGACAGCAACCTCTGGAAACACCATATATTTT.